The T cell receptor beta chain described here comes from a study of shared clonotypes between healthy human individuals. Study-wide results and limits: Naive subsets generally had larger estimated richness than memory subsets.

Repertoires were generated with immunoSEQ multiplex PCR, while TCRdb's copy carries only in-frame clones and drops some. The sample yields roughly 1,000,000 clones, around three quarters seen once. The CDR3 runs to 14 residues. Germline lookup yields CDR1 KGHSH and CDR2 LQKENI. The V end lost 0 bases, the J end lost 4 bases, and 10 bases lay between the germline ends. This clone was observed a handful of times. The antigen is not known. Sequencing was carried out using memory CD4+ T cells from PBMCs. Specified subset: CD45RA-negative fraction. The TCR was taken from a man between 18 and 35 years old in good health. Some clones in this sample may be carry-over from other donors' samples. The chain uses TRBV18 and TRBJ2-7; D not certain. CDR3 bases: TGTGCCAGCTCACCACCAGGGCGGATATACGAGCAGTACTTC. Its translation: CASSPPGRIYEQYF.